This passage covers 8 T cell receptor beta chains from one sample sequenced in a study of shared clonotypes between healthy human individuals. The data were produced by immunoSEQ multiplex PCR, yet TCRdb's version contains in-frame clones alone and is incomplete. The sample holds 550,000 to 800,000 clones, 90% seen once. Sequencing was carried out using memory CD8+ T cells from PBMCs. As for subset: CD45RO+ cells pooled with CCR7-negative TemRA cells. All receptors come from a man between 18 and 35 years old in good health. Some clones in this sample may be carry-over from other donors' samples.

The genes are TRBV7-8 and TRBJ1-5; the D is unclear. CDR3 size: 12 residues. Trimming took off 5 bases at V and 4 bases at J, with 6 bases between the two ends. The V gene's germline CDR1 is SGHVS and CDR2 FQNEAQ. This CDR3 reads CASSPKNQPQHF. The CDR3 coding sequence is TGTGCCAGCAGCCCAAAGAATCAGCCCCAGCATTTT.

The genes are TRBV7-9 and TRBJ2-7; the D gene is possibly TRBD2 (6 bases). CDR3 length: 13 amino acids. Looked up from germline, CDR1 is SEHNR and CDR2 is FQNEAQ (reference sequence). The germline V and J ends were trimmed by 6 bases and 1 base, with 10 bases remaining between them. The CDR3 protein is CASSFAGSYEQYF. For the CDR3, the DNA is TGTGCCAGCAGTTTTGCGGGATCCTACGAGCAGTACTTC.

The chain couples TRBV14 to TRBJ1-4; D gene uncertain. CDR3 size: 14 residues. V was cut by 4 bases and J by 5 bases, with 11 bases left in between. Germline CDR1 SGHDN, CDR2 FVKESK. Here the CDR3 DNA reads TGTGCCAGCAGCCTCCGGGAGCTCAATGAAAAACTGTTTTTT. Residues: CASSLRELNEKLFF. Looking up the rest from reference TRBV14 and TRBJ1-4 gives the full variable domain: EAGVTQFPSHSVIEKGQTVTLRCDPISGHDNLYWYRRVMGKEIKFLLHFVKESKQDESGMPNNRFLAERTGGTYSTLKVQPAELEDSGVYFCASSLRELNEKLFFGSGTQLSVL.

CDR3 nucleotide sequence: TGTGCCAGCAGCCACCTGAGACTAGCGGAAAACAATGAGCAGTTCTTC. Translation gives CASSHLRLAENNEQFF. The gene calls are TRBV27 and TRBJ2-1; 9 bases are a match to TRBD2. After removal of 6 bases from V and 5 bases from J, the junction contained 11 bases not matched to a gene. This CDR3 is 16 amino acids long. The germline gives CDR1 MNHEY, CDR2 SMNVEV (reference sequence).

The V gene is TRBV29-1, the J gene TRBJ1-2, with D unresolved. The CDR3 is 11 amino acids. With 2 bases removed from V and 7 bases from J, the gap between germline ends came to 8 bases. CDR1 and CDR2 (germline): SQVTM, ANQGSEA. This CDR3 is CSVEILGGYTF. CDR3 DNA sequence: TGCAGCGTTGAAATTCTCGGTGGCTACACCTTC.

The V and J genes are TRBV27 and TRBJ2-3; possible D gene TRBD2, 6 bases. CDR3 size: 13 residues. From germline, CDR1 is MNHEY and CDR2 SMNVEV (reference sequence). V was pared by 8 bases and J by 7 bases, with 16 bases between. The CDR3: CASCRLTSNTQYF. CDR3 coding DNA: TGTGCCAGCTGCCGTTTGACTAGTAATACGCAGTATTTT.

The V call is TRBV5-1, the J call TRBJ2-1; tentatively, D is TRBD2 (6 bases). CDR3 size: 16 residues. Per the germline V gene, CDR1 is SGHRS and CDR2 is YFSETQ. Between the trimmed V and J ends, which lost 0 bases and 2 bases, there was a span of 12 bases. Here the CDR3 reads CASSLGLARPYNEQFF. The CDR3 DNA is TGCGCCAGCAGCTTGGGGCTAGCGCGCCCCTACAATGAGCAGTTCTTC.

The V call is TRBV7-9, the J call TRBJ2-5, with D perhaps TRBD1 (6 bases). There are 15 residues in the CDR3. Trimming left V 5 bases short and J 2 bases short, with 15 bases between. The V gene's germline CDR1 is SEHNR and CDR2 FQNEAQ (reference sequence). CDR3 DNA sequence: TGTGCCAGCAGCCCCGGGACAAGCGAACAAGAGACCCAGTACTTC. Translation: CASSPGTSEQETQYF.